One and the same sample provided the 4 T cell receptor beta chains below, sequenced in a study of cytomegalovirus exposure and HLA in healthy donors. The study ran its PCR with 60 Vbeta and 13 Jbeta primers. The repertoire was sequenced with immunoSEQ multiplex PCR; TCRdb's copy has only in-frame clones and lacks some. The sample shows 100,000 or so clones, roughly four fifths of them seen only once. The sequenced sample consisted of PBMCs. The receptors originated from a male donor in good health and CMV-seropositive.

The chain links TRBV19 to TRBJ2-7; 7 nucleotides align to TRBD1. The CDR3 has 14 residues. Germline lookup yields CDR1 LNHDA and CDR2 SQIVND (reference sequence). The V segment lost 4 bases and the J segment 3 bases; nucleotides outside the gene matches: 6. The CDR3 DNA follows: TGTGCCAGTAGTACCCCGGGACAGCGCTACGAGCAGTACTTC. It encodes CASSTPGQRYEQYF.

V usage is TRBV30 and J usage is TRBJ1-2, with 7 bases fitting TRBD1. The CDR3 totals 13 residues. The V gene's germline CDR1 is GTSNPN and CDR2 SVGIG (reference sequence). V trimming: 4 bases; J trimming: 13 bases; junction bases outside the gene matches: 15. Here the CDR3 DNA reads TGTGCCTGGAAACAGCCGCTTAGACAGGGTTTCACCTTC. Residues: CAWKQPLRQGFTF.

The chain couples TRBV4-1 to TRBJ2-7, with 8 bases that match TRBD2. After removal of 1 base from V and 2 bases from J, the junction contained 4 bases not matched to a gene. The CDR3 is made up of 15 amino acids. CDR1 and CDR2 (germline): MGHRA, YSYEKL. The DNA of the CDR3 is TGCGCCAGCAGCCAAGTCGCGGGGGGCCCCTACGAGCAGTACTTC. Protein product: CASSQVAGGPYEQYF.

The rearrangement joins TRBV10-3 to TRBJ2-7, with 10 positions matching TRBD1. Looked up from germline, CDR1 is ENHRY and CDR2 is SYGVKD. The ends lost 6 bases at V and 4 bases at J; junction bases unmatched: 3. The CDR3 spans 13 residues. CDR3 nucleotides: TGTGCCATCAGGAGGGACAGGGGTTACGAGCAGTACTTC. Amino acids: CAIRRDRGYEQYF.